The 21 T cell receptor beta chains below were found in one sample sequenced in a study of regulatory T cells in long-lasting Graves disease. Time point reported: persistent/refractory GD, antithyroid drugs over 5 years with positive TRAb. Extracted PBMC RNA gave rise to the TCR library. Building the TCR beta libraries relied on iRepertoire HTBI primers, and CDR3 regions underwent Arm-PCR. Each CDR3 protein is one row after TCRdb ran MiXCR on the multiplex PCR reads. The sample holds 650,000 to 850,000 distinct CDR3 sequences, roughly 30% seen once. The input for sequencing was peripheral blood mononuclear cells (PBMCs), taken when the disease was refractory, from a patient treated with antithyroid drugs. The origin of the receptors is a female donor with Graves disease.

The gene calls are TRBV5-1 and TRBJ2-7, with TRBD2 matching over 15 bases. CDR1 and CDR2 (germline): SGHRS, YFSETQ. J was trimmed by 3 bases and V by 0 bases; bases with no gene match: 7. The CDR3 is made up of 18 amino acids. The CDR3 here is CASSLAGLAGGRIYEQYF. DNA of the CDR3: TGCGCCAGCAGCTTGGCGGGACTAGCGGGAGGTAGGATCTACGAGCAGTACTTC.

This clonotype has only a few counts. The chain joins TRBV24-1 to TRBJ1-5; D is perhaps TRBD1 (5 bases). Per the germline V gene, CDR1 is KGHDR and CDR2 is SFDVKD. Trimming stripped 5 bases from V and 4 bases from J, with 11 bases between. This CDR3 region has 14 residues. As DNA, the CDR3 is TGTGCCACCAGTGCGGTGGGGGAAAATCAGCCCCAGCATTTT. Its translation is CATSAVGENQPQHF.

The V and J genes are TRBV6-1 and TRBJ1-5; a weak D match, TRBD1 (5 bases). Trimming took 7 bases from V and 2 from J, leaving 15 bases between them. The germline V gene encodes CDR1 MNHNS and CDR2 SASEGT. This CDR3 contains 15 residues. The CDR3 DNA reads TGTGCCAGCATACCGGGGCGACTTGGCAATCAGCCCCAGCATTTT. It encodes CASIPGRLGNQPQHF.

V usage is TRBV6-2 or TRBV6-3 and J usage is TRBJ2-7; the D gene is possibly TRBD2 (6 bases). The V end lost 6 bases, the J end lost 7 bases, and 13 bases lay between the germline ends. The germline V gene encodes CDR1 MNHEY and CDR2 SVGEGT. This CDR3 has 12 residues. CDR3 coding DNA: TGTGCCAGCAGAAAACTAGCAAGTGAGCAGTACTTC. This translates into CASRKLASEQYF.

This sequence joins TRBV5-4 and TRBJ2-2; weak D call: TRBD2 (6 bases). Looked up from germline, CDR1 is SGHNT and CDR2 is YYREEE (reference sequence). This CDR3 comprises 15 residues. Trimming removed 0 bases from V and 5 bases from J, with 11 bases in between. The CDR3: CASSLGSGITGELFF. Here the CDR3 DNA reads TGTGCCAGCAGCTTGGGTAGCGGAATTACCGGGGAGCTGTTTTTT.

Many counts were recorded for this clonotype. The chain recombines TRBV11-2 with TRBJ2-4; 8 bases fit TRBD2. The ends lost 8 bases at V and 6 bases at J; junction bases unmatched: 3. The germline CDR1 and CDR2 sequences are SGHAT and FQNNGV. This CDR3 region has 12 residues. The CDR3 reads CASGTSGNIQYF. The CDR3 region has the DNA TGTGCCAGCGGTACTAGCGGAAACATTCAGTACTTC.

J is TRBJ1-6 and V is TRBV6-5; TRBD1 aligns across 7 bases. The CDR3 contains 15 residues. Germline V lookup: CDR1 MNHEY, CDR2 SVGAGI. The J segment lost 5 bases and the V segment lost 6 bases, leaving 7 bases of the junction unmatched. CDR3 DNA: TGTGCCAGCAGATACGGGACAGCTAATAATTCACCCCTCCACTTT. This gives the protein CASRYGTANNSPLHF.

This clonotype has a handful of counts. The chain couples TRBV3-1 to TRBJ2-5; the D is unclear. V was trimmed by 7 bases and J by 1 base, leaving 13 bases between them. Germline V gene lookup returns CDR1 LGHDT and CDR2 YNNKEL (reference sequence). The CDR3 loop spans 14 amino acids. CDR3 nucleotides: TGTGCCAGCAATAGGGCAACTCGCCAAGAGACCCAGTACTTC. It specifies CASNRATRQETQYF.

This clonotype was recorded once. The chain links TRBV5-1 to TRBJ2-5; the match to TRBD2 covers 10 bases. Per the germline V gene, CDR1 is SGHRS and CDR2 is YFSETQ. Unmatched junction bases numbered 22, after V lost 4 bases and J lost 4 bases. This CDR3 has 20 amino acids. CDR3 sequence: CASSPGRTSGTLLPGETQYF. In DNA form, the CDR3 reads TGCGCCAGCAGCCCCGGGAGAACTAGCGGGACCCTCCTTCCCGGAGAGACCCAGTACTTC.

The chain couples TRBV29-1 to TRBJ1-1; 10 bases are shared with TRBD1. V dropped 6 bases and J dropped 8; count of bases not matched to a gene: 15. Germline assignment: CDR1 SQVTM and CDR2 ANQGSEA. CDR3 length equals 15 residues. The DNA of the CDR3 is TGCAGCGTCGCCCGACAGGGGGCTCGACGATTAGAAGCTTTCTTT. Its protein product is CSVARQGARRLEAFF. The full variable domain, completed using reference TRBV29-1 and TRBJ1-1, is SAVISQKPSRDICQRGTSLTIQCQVDSQVTMMFWYRQQPGQSLTLIATANQGSEATYESGFVIDKFPISRPNLTFSTLTVSNMSPEDSSIYLCSVARQGARRLEAFFGQGTRLTVV.

The genes are TRBV19 and TRBJ1-1, with a weak D call TRBD1 (6 bases). Trimming removed 4 bases from V and 1 base from J, with 10 bases in between. There are 14 residues in the CDR3. Germline V lookup: CDR1 LNHDA, CDR2 SQIVND (reference sequence). Here the CDR3 reads CASSSRGANTEAFF. CDR3 DNA: TGTGCCAGTAGTAGTCGGGGGGCGAACACTGAAGCTTTCTTT.

This clonotype was counted at least ten times. A junction end diverges from the germline sequence, so it may reflect a read error. The chain uses TRBV7-3 and TRBJ1-5; D not certain. Per germline, CDR1 SGHTA and CDR2 FQGTGA. This CDR3 has 14 amino acids. CDR3 DNA: TGCGCCAGCAGCCAAGCCCTAGTAGGTCAGCCCCAGCATTTT. Its translation is CASSQALVGQPQHF.

This clonotype appeared many times. This chain joins TRBV11-2 and TRBJ2-7; D possibly corresponds to TRBD2 (6 bases). Germline V gene sequence: CDR1 SGHAT, CDR2 FQNNGV. This CDR3 spans 14 amino acids. The V end lost 4 bases, the J end lost 6 bases, and 16 bases lay between the germline ends. CDR3 region: CASSSMLGRREQYF. The CDR3 DNA sequence: TGTGCCAGCAGCTCAATGTTGGGGAGGCGCGAGCAGTACTTC.

The chain joins TRBV28 to TRBJ2-7; no clear D gene. Trimming removed 3 bases from V and 0 bases from J, with 6 bases in between. The CDR3 spans 13 residues. Germline lookup yields CDR1 MDHEN and CDR2 SYDVKM. In DNA form, the CDR3 reads TGTGCCAGCAGTTTCCCACTCTCCTACGAGCAGTACTTC. Residues: CASSFPLSYEQYF.

In nucleotides, the CDR3 is TGTGCCAGCAGTTCGCAGCCGCGGTCTGAAGCTTTCTTT. This sequence encodes CASSSQPRSEAFF. The chain carries TRBV5-5 and TRBJ1-1; D unresolved. Germline CDR1 SGHKS, CDR2 YYEKEE (reference sequence). This CDR3 is built from 13 residues. Trimming left V 5 bases short and J 6 bases short, with 14 bases between. Complete variable domain (other parts from reference TRBV5-5 and TRBJ1-1): DAGVTQSPTHLIKTRGQQVTLRCSPISGHKSVSWYQQVLGQGPQFIFQYYEKEERGRGNFPDRFSARQFPNYSSELNVNALLLGDSALYLCASSSQPRSEAFFGQGTRLTVV.

Ten or more counts support this clonotype. This CDR3 is CASSYSKGMYEKLFF. DNA for the CDR3: TGTGCCAGCAGTTACTCGAAGGGGATGTATGAAAAACTGTTTTTT. The J gene is TRBJ1-4, the V gene TRBV6-2 or TRBV6-3, with TRBD1 as a possible D gene (5 bases). Looked up from germline, CDR1 is MNHEY and CDR2 is SVGEGT. The CDR3 length is 15 residues. V lost 0 bases, J lost 6 bases, and 11 bases lay in between.

The chain combines TRBV11-2 with TRBJ1-1; D is possibly TRBD1 (5 bases). Per germline, CDR1 SGHAT and CDR2 FQNNGV. The V end lost 5 bases, the J end lost 5 bases, and 15 bases lay between the germline ends. The CDR3 sequence is 14 residues long. CDR3 amino acids: CASSKGTTATEAFF. The CDR3 bases are TGTGCCAGCAGCAAAGGGACTACAGCTACTGAAGCTTTCTTT.

The chain combines TRBV15 with TRBJ1-2; D is unresolved. This CDR3 is built from 18 residues. With 5 bases removed from V and 2 bases from J, the gap between germline ends came to 24 bases. Germline values: CDR1 LNHNV, CDR2 YYDKDF (reference sequence). As DNA, the CDR3 is TGTGCCACCAGCGGTCCTCCTCGAGTGGCAGAACTAAACTATGGCTACACCTTC. Its translation is CATSGPPRVAELNYGYTF. The full variable domain, its missing parts supplied by reference TRBV15 and TRBJ1-2, is DAMVIQNPRYQVTQFGKPVTLSCSQTLNHNVMYWYQQKSSQAPKLLFHYYDKDFNNEADTPDNFQSRRPNTSFCFLDIRSPGLGDTAMYLCATSGPPRVAELNYGYTFGSGTRLTVV.

The chain recombines TRBV11-2 with TRBJ2-3; D may be TRBD1 or TRBD2 (5 bases each). Per germline, CDR1 SGHAT and CDR2 FQNNGV. The CDR3 extends over 12 amino acids. V lost 5 bases and J lost 4, with 7 bases in between. The CDR3 nucleotides read TGTGCCAGCAGCCAGGGACCAGATACGCAGTATTTT. As protein: CASSQGPDTQYF.

This chain connects TRBV13 to TRBJ1-5, with 10 positions matching TRBD1. The V and J ends lost 5 bases and 6 bases, in that order; junction bases with no gene match: 4. The germline CDR1 and CDR2 sequences are PRHDT and FYEKMQ (reference sequence). The CDR3 has 14 amino acids. The CDR3 bases are TGTGCCAGCAGCCAGGACAGGGGGTCTCAGCCCCAGCATTTT. It encodes CASSQDRGSQPQHF.

The chain links TRBV20-1 to TRBJ2-7, with 11 nucleotides matching TRBD1. Trimming removed 1 base from V and 4 bases from J; junction bases left unmatched: 6. CDR1 is DFQATT and CDR2 is SNEGSKA in the germline V gene (reference sequence). This CDR3 is built from 15 residues. The CDR3 DNA reads TGCAGTGCTAGAGGTACCGGGACAGGGGGTTACGAGCAGTACTTC. It codes for CSARGTGTGGYEQYF.